The clone carrying this T cell receptor beta chain appeared once. Its antigen remains unknown. This sample was included in a study of shared clonotypes between healthy human individuals. General study points: Tissue TCR repertoires likely differ from these blood-only repertoires.

Positively selected for CCR7, the CD45RO-negative cells used as naive CD8 cells excluded terminally differentiated effector memory CD45RA+ cells. The data were produced by immunoSEQ multiplex PCR, yet TCRdb's version contains in-frame clones alone and is incomplete. The data contain roughly 2.1 million clones, about 93% of them singletons. CDR1 is SGDLS, CDR2 YYNGEE, per germline. This CDR3 region has 16 residues. V was pared by 3 bases and J by 0 bases, with 15 bases between. The material sequenced was naive CD8+ T cells from PBMCs. The genes are TRBV9 and TRBJ1-1; D is uncertain. The TCR sequence derives from a man aged 18-30 years in good health. Some clones in this sample may be carry-over from other donors' samples. The CDR3 loop is CASSDELGNLNTEAFF. CDR3 nucleotides: TGTGCCAGCAGCGACGAATTGGGCAATCTGAACACTGAAGCTTTCTTT. The full variable domain, in which reference TRBV9 and TRBJ1-1 provide the parts outside the CDR3, is DSGVTQTPKHLITATGQRVTLRCSPRSGDLSVYWYQQSLDQGLQFLIQYYNGEERAKGNILERFSAQQFPDLHSELNLSSLELGDSALYFCASSDELGNLNTEAFFGQGTRLTVV.